This TCR beta chain was identified during a study of blood T cell repertoires in COVID-19. For the study at large: Acute and convalescent COVID-19 specimens originated in the United States, Italy and Spain. The cDNA or gDNA used as material had been derived from T cells, B-cell-depleted T cells, or PBMCs.

This clone appeared a single time. Sequencing was performed with immunoSEQ multiplex PCR; in TCRdb, only in-frame clones are kept and a portion is missing. The sample yields around 64,000 clones, 91% seen once. Germline CDR1 is SGHTA and CDR2 is FQGNSA. V was clipped by 5 bases and J by 4 bases; unmatched bases: 10. The CDR3 spans 15 residues. The sequencing sample was made of peripheral blood. The chain has TRBV7-2 and TRBJ1-1; 7 bases line up with TRBD1. This TCR derives from a human donor in a cohort sampled during active COVID-19. CDR3 in DNA: TGTGCCAGCAGCCCTCAGGTAGGGGGCGGCACTGAAGCTTTCTTT. Translating it yields CASSPQVGGGTEAFF.